Each of the 30 T cell receptor beta chains below was sequenced from the same sample in a study of blood T cell repertoires in COVID-19. Repertoires were generated with immunoSEQ multiplex PCR, while TCRdb's copy carries only in-frame clones and drops some. In the table there are approximately 59,000 clones, approximately 75% of which are singletons. The sequencing sample was made of peripheral blood. The source is a man aged 60 to 75 with COVID-19, enrolled during active disease.

The rearrangement links TRBV5-4 to TRBJ2-1, with TRBD2 matching 12 bases. Trimming took 2 bases from V and 0 from J; bases not matched to a gene: 6. The CDR3 is 18 amino acids. Germline CDR1 reads SGHNT; CDR2 reads YYREEE (reference sequence). Here the CDR3 reads CASSFSLAGGNSYNEQFF. For the CDR3, the DNA is TGTGCCAGCAGCTTTAGCCTAGCGGGAGGGAACTCCTACAATGAGCAGTTCTTC.

The CDR3 nucleotides read TGCAGTGCTAGTTTGGCGGGGAGGGAGACCCAGTACTTC. The encoded protein is CSASLAGRETQYF. The gene calls are TRBV20-1 and TRBJ2-5; D may be TRBD2 (6 bases). V lost 3 bases and J 5 bases, leaving 13 bases between the germline ends. The CDR3 spans 13 residues. Germline V gene lookup returns CDR1 DFQATT and CDR2 SNEGSKA (reference sequence).

The CDR3 sequence is CASKPGLAGEYNEQFF. The CDR3 DNA reads as TGTGCCAGCAAGCCCGGACTAGCGGGAGAGTACAATGAGCAGTTCTTC. The chain recombines TRBV3-1 (or the pseudogene TRBV3-2) with TRBJ2-1; 13 bases are a match to TRBD2. This CDR3 region has 16 residues. In germline, CDR1 is LGHDT, CDR2 YNNKEL (reference sequence). V was pared by 7 bases and J by 4 bases, with 7 bases of the junction left unmatched.

Only a few counts were recorded for this clone. V gene TRBV27 combines with J gene TRBJ1-5; perhaps TRBD1 as D (5 bases). CDR1 MNHEY and CDR2 SMNVEV come from the germline V gene (reference sequence). The CDR3 totals 14 residues. V gave up 6 bases and J gave up 0 bases, with 9 bases separating them. The DNA for the CDR3 is TGTGCCAGCAGGCAGGGTTTTAGCAATCAGCCCCAGCATTTT. The encoded protein is CASRQGFSNQPQHF.

This chain's CDR3 is CASSQGGGRASNTEAFF. The DNA for the CDR3 is TGTGCCAGCAGCCAAGGTGGGGGCAGGGCCTCGAACACTGAAGCTTTCTTT. The rearrangement joins TRBV3-1 (or the pseudogene TRBV3-2) to TRBJ1-1, with D possibly being TRBD1 (6 bases). V was clipped by 1 base and J by 1 base, with 16 bases between them. Germline V gene lookup returns CDR1 LGHDT and CDR2 YNNKEL (reference sequence). This CDR3 comprises 17 residues.

This rearrangement joins TRBV25-1 to TRBJ2-1; 8 nucleotides line up with TRBD1. The V and J ends lost 3 bases and 3 bases, in that order; junction bases with no gene match: 4. CDR1 and CDR2 (germline): MGHDK, SYGVNS. The CDR3 consists of 15 residues. The DNA of the CDR3 is TGTGCCAGCAGTGACCCAGGGGGCCGCTACAATGAGCAGTTCTTC. This codes for CASSDPGGRYNEQFF.

The rearrangement uses TRBV29-1 and TRBJ1-1; D might be TRBD1 (5 bases). The CDR3 runs 12 residues. The V end was cut by 3 bases, the J end by 5 bases, with 10 bases between. The germline V gene encodes CDR1 SQVTM and CDR2 ANQGSEA. The CDR3 sequence: CSVEKGKTEAFF. The CDR3 DNA reads TGCAGCGTTGAGAAGGGGAAGACTGAAGCTTTCTTT. Full variable domain (missing parts from reference TRBV29-1 and TRBJ1-1): SAVISQKPSRDICQRGTSLTIQCQVDSQVTMMFWYRQQPGQSLTLIATANQGSEATYESGFVIDKFPISRPNLTFSTLTVSNMSPEDSSIYLCSVEKGKTEAFFGQGTRLTVV.

The V and J genes are TRBV7-9 and TRBJ2-7, with D unresolved. There are 15 residues in the CDR3. Germline CDR1 SEHNR, CDR2 FQNEAQ (reference sequence). V lost 2 bases and J 3 bases, leaving 14 bases between the germline ends. The CDR3 loop reads CASSLLPPPNYEQYF. The CDR3 coding sequence is TGTGCCAGCAGCTTATTACCCCCGCCTAACTACGAGCAGTACTTC.

This rearrangement joins TRBV12-3 or TRBV12-4 to TRBJ2-5; TRBD1 aligns across 7 bases. The CDR3 covers 13 residues. J lost 5 bases, V lost 6 bases, and 6 bases had no gene match. This CDR3 is CASRPQGRETQYF. CDR3 bases: TGTGCCAGCAGACCACAGGGGCGGGAGACCCAGTACTTC.

This clone was detected only once. The rearrangement uses TRBV7-6 and TRBJ2-5, with D uncertain. The germline V gene encodes CDR1 SGHVS and CDR2 FNYEAQ. This CDR3 spans 16 amino acids. Trimming removed 0 bases from V and 1 base from J, with 12 bases in between. CDR3 sequence reads: CASSLAVGSFQETQYF. CDR3 coding DNA: TGTGCCAGCAGCTTAGCGGTGGGTAGCTTCCAAGAGACCCAGTACTTC.

This chain connects TRBV16 to TRBJ2-2; tentatively, D is TRBD1 (5 bases). The CDR3 length is 16 residues. V was clipped by 2 bases and J by 2 bases, with 12 bases between them. Germline V CDR1 and CDR2: KGHSY, FQNENV. The CDR3 coding sequence is TGTGCCAGCAGCCAAAACCCAGGGCGAAACACCGGGGAGCTGTTTTTT. Translation gives CASSQNPGRNTGELFF. The full variable domain, with the rest looked up from reference TRBV16 and TRBJ2-2, is GEEVAQTPKHLVRGEGQKAKLYCAPIKGHSYVFWYQQVLKNEFKFLISFQNENVFDETGMPKERFSAKCLPNSPCSLEIQATKLEDSAVYFCASSQNPGRNTGELFFGEGSRLTVL.

The chain carries TRBV10-1 and TRBJ1-2; D might be TRBD1 (5 bases). The CDR3 runs 14 residues. Germline V lookup: CDR1 WNHNN, CDR2 SYGVQD (reference sequence). V was cut by 1 base and J by 4 bases, with 10 bases left in between. In DNA, the CDR3 is TGCGCCAGCAGTGAGTGGGGCGGCAGCTATGGCTACACCTTC. It encodes CASSEWGGSYGYTF.

V is TRBV7-2 and J is TRBJ1-1; D is ambiguous. Trimming took off 1 base at V and 0 bases at J, with 9 bases between the two ends. Germline V gene sequence: CDR1 SGHTA, CDR2 FQGNSA. This CDR3 contains 15 residues. The CDR3: CASSLDSGVNTEAFF. Written as DNA, the CDR3 is TGTGCCAGCAGCTTAGATTCCGGTGTGAACACTGAAGCTTTCTTT. The whole variable domain, remainder taken from reference TRBV7-2 and TRBJ1-1, is GAGVSQSPSNKVTEKGKDVELRCDPISGHTALYWYRQSLGQGLEFLIYFQGNSAPDKSGLPSDRFSAERTGGSVSTLTIQRTQQEDSAVYLCASSLDSGVNTEAFFGQGTRLTVV.

The J gene is TRBJ1-2, the V gene TRBV11-3; D is ambiguous. Germline CDR1 reads SGHNT; CDR2 reads YENEEA. V was trimmed by 5 bases and J by 4 bases, leaving 17 bases between them. The CDR3 contains 15 residues. Written as DNA, the CDR3 is TGTGCCAGCAGCCCGACTATGCTGGGCGGCTATGGCTACACCTTC. This codes for CASSPTMLGGYGYTF. The whole variable domain, filled in from reference TRBV11-3 and TRBJ1-2, reads EAGVVQSPRYKIIEKKQPVAFWCNPISGHNTLYWYLQNLGQGPELLIRYENEEAVDDSQLPKDRFSAERLKGVDSTLKIQPAELGDSAVYLCASSPTMLGGYGYTFGSGTRLTVV.

This clone showed up just a few times. This chain links TRBV19 with TRBJ1-1; D gene ambiguous. The germline V and J ends were trimmed by 3 bases and 2 bases, with 7 bases remaining between them. The CDR3 is made up of 13 amino acids. Germline CDR1 LNHDA, CDR2 SQIVND (reference sequence). Here the CDR3 reads CASSIGRNTEAFF. CDR3 bases: TGTGCCAGTAGTATTGGCAGAAACACTGAAGCTTTCTTT.

This chain connects TRBV5-1 to TRBJ1-1, with a weak D call TRBD1 (5 bases). Deletions cut 4 bases from V and 0 bases from J, with 13 bases between. CDR3 length: 15 residues. Germline values: CDR1 SGHRS, CDR2 YFSETQ. CDR3 bases: TGCGCCAGCAGCGCCTCAGGGAAGCTGAACACTGAAGCTTTCTTT. Amino acids: CASSASGKLNTEAFF.

The V gene is TRBV5-6, the J gene TRBJ2-3; possible D gene TRBD1, 5 bases. This CDR3 has 13 residues. Trimming pared 4 bases from V and 7 bases from J, leaving 13 bases between. CDR1 and CDR2 (germline): SGHDT, YYEEEE. The DNA for the CDR3 is TGTGCCAGCAGCCCGCCAGGGTCGAATACGCAGTATTTT. Translating gives CASSPPGSNTQYF.

This clone was picked up one time. This chain links TRBV3-1 (or the pseudogene TRBV3-2) with TRBJ1-6, with a tentative D call TRBD1 (5 bases). The length of the CDR3 is 15 residues. V was pared by 4 bases and J by 10 bases, with 17 bases between. Germline CDR1 reads LGHDT; CDR2 reads YNNKEL (reference sequence). CDR3 region: CASSLTMGPGSPLHF. CDR3 DNA sequence: TGTGCCAGCAGCCTCACTATGGGGCCGGGCTCACCCCTCCACTTT.

The chain's CDR3 is CASRQGINTEAFF. As DNA, the CDR3 is TGTGCCAGCAGACAGGGAATTAACACTGAAGCTTTCTTT. V is TRBV12-3 or TRBV12-4 and J is TRBJ1-1; D may be TRBD1 (6 bases). V was shortened by 6 bases and J by 2 bases, with 10 bases between the two germline ends. This CDR3 region has 13 residues.

The V and J genes are TRBV2 and TRBJ1-2; 9 bases map to TRBD1. Germline values: CDR1 SNHLY, CDR2 FYNNEI. Trimming took 5 bases from V and 4 from J; bases not matched to a gene: 11. This CDR3 is 16 amino acids long. The CDR3 region is CASSPTRTGEIYGYTF. CDR3 DNA sequence: TGTGCCAGCAGTCCAACTAGGACAGGGGAAATCTATGGCTACACCTTC.

The J gene is TRBJ2-7, the V gene TRBV5-1; a weak D match, TRBD1 (6 bases). The V end lost 3 bases, the J end lost 2 bases, and 15 bases lay between the germline ends. CDR3 size: 15 residues. Germline loops: CDR1 SGHRS, CDR2 YFSETQ. The CDR3 coding sequence is TGCGCCAGCAGCTCTGTAGTGGGACAAGCCTACGAGCAGTACTTC. The encoded protein is CASSSVVGQAYEQYF. The whole variable domain, filled in from reference TRBV5-1 and TRBJ2-7, reads KAGVTQTPRYLIKTRGQQVTLSCSPISGHRSVSWYQQTPGQGLQFLFEYFSETQRNKGNFPGRFSGRQFSNSRSEMNVSTLELGDSALYLCASSSVVGQAYEQYFGPGTRLTVT.

The rearrangement links TRBV4-1 to TRBJ2-7; D gene unclear. This CDR3 contains 14 residues. Germline V gene sequence: CDR1 MGHRA, CDR2 YSYEKL. The V and J ends lost 3 bases and 4 bases respectively, with 13 bases between them. The CDR3 region is CASSQAALGYEQYF. DNA of the CDR3: TGCGCCAGCAGCCAGGCAGCCCTCGGGTACGAGCAGTACTTC.

V usage is TRBV5-6 and J usage is TRBJ2-7; tentative D call: TRBD1 (6 bases). V lost 0 bases and J lost 2, with 12 bases in between. The germline V gene has CDR1 SGHDT and CDR2 YYEEEE. The CDR3 is 15 residues long. The CDR3 here is CASSLVVGTTYEQYF. CDR3 coding DNA: TGTGCCAGCAGCTTGGTAGTGGGGACAACCTACGAGCAGTACTTC.

The chain couples TRBV6-1 to TRBJ1-6; D is possibly TRBD1 (5 bases). This CDR3 comprises 13 residues. Germline CDR1 and CDR2: MNHNS and SASEGT. V lost 3 bases and J 8 bases, leaving 8 bases between the germline ends. Written as DNA, the CDR3 is TGTGCCAGCAGTGACAGGGTAGATTCACCCCTCCACTTT. This translates into CASSDRVDSPLHF.

CDR3 sequence: CASSPGLAERSLEQYF. In DNA form, the CDR3 reads TGTGCCAGCAGTCCGGGACTAGCGGAGAGATCCCTCGAGCAGTACTTC. V is TRBV6-2 or TRBV6-3 and J is TRBJ2-7; 11 positions match TRBD2. The CDR3 extends over 16 amino acids. Trimming took 5 bases from V and 6 from J; bases not matched to a gene: 12. Germline assignment: CDR1 MNHEY and CDR2 SVGEGT.

V and J are TRBV10-3 and TRBJ1-4; D gene ambiguous. V gave up 7 bases and J gave up 4 bases, with 10 bases separating them. This CDR3 region has 13 residues. CDR1 and CDR2 (germline): ENHRY, SYGVKD. CDR3 DNA: TGTGCCATCACCGGAGAGCTTAATGAAAAACTGTTTTTT. Its translation: CAITGELNEKLFF.

The V gene is TRBV13, the J gene TRBJ2-5; TRBD2 agrees at 8 bases. Germline V gene sequence: CDR1 PRHDT, CDR2 FYEKMQ (reference sequence). The CDR3 has 15 residues. V dropped 6 bases and J dropped 9; count of bases not matched to a gene: 15. The CDR3 DNA reads as TGTGCCAGCAGACACCTTAGCGGGGCCCCCGAGGCCCAGTACTTC. It is translated as CASRHLSGAPEAQYF.

The genes are TRBV5-1 and TRBJ1-1; D is uncertain. V dropped 0 bases and J dropped 4 bases, with 13 bases sitting between them. There are 15 residues in the CDR3. Germline CDR1 reads SGHRS; CDR2 reads YFSETQ. DNA for the CDR3: TGCGCCAGCAGCTTGGAGCTAACTACCCTCACTGAAGCTTTCTTT. Translating gives CASSLELTTLTEAFF.

This clone showed up just a few times. V and J are TRBV3-1 (or the pseudogene TRBV3-2) and TRBJ1-6; TRBD1 agrees at 7 bases. The CDR3 is 15 amino acids. The V gene end was trimmed by 5 bases and the J gene end by 8 bases; junction bases not matched to a gene: 9. Per the germline V gene, CDR1 is LGHDT and CDR2 is YNNKEL (reference sequence). Here the CDR3 reads CASSDLDRDYSPLHF. The DNA of the CDR3 is TGTGCCAGCAGCGACCTTGACAGGGACTATTCACCCCTCCACTTT.

The V call is TRBV4-3, the J call TRBJ1-1, with 8 bases matching TRBD1. This CDR3 has 18 residues. The germline V gene encodes CDR1 LGHNA and CDR2 YSLEER. The V segment lost 1 base and the J segment 1 base; nucleotides outside the gene matches: 11. The CDR3 DNA reads as TGCGCCAGCAGCCAAGCTCCCCGGACAGGGAGAAGGAACACTGAAGCTTTCTTT. Translation gives CASSQAPRTGRRNTEAFF.